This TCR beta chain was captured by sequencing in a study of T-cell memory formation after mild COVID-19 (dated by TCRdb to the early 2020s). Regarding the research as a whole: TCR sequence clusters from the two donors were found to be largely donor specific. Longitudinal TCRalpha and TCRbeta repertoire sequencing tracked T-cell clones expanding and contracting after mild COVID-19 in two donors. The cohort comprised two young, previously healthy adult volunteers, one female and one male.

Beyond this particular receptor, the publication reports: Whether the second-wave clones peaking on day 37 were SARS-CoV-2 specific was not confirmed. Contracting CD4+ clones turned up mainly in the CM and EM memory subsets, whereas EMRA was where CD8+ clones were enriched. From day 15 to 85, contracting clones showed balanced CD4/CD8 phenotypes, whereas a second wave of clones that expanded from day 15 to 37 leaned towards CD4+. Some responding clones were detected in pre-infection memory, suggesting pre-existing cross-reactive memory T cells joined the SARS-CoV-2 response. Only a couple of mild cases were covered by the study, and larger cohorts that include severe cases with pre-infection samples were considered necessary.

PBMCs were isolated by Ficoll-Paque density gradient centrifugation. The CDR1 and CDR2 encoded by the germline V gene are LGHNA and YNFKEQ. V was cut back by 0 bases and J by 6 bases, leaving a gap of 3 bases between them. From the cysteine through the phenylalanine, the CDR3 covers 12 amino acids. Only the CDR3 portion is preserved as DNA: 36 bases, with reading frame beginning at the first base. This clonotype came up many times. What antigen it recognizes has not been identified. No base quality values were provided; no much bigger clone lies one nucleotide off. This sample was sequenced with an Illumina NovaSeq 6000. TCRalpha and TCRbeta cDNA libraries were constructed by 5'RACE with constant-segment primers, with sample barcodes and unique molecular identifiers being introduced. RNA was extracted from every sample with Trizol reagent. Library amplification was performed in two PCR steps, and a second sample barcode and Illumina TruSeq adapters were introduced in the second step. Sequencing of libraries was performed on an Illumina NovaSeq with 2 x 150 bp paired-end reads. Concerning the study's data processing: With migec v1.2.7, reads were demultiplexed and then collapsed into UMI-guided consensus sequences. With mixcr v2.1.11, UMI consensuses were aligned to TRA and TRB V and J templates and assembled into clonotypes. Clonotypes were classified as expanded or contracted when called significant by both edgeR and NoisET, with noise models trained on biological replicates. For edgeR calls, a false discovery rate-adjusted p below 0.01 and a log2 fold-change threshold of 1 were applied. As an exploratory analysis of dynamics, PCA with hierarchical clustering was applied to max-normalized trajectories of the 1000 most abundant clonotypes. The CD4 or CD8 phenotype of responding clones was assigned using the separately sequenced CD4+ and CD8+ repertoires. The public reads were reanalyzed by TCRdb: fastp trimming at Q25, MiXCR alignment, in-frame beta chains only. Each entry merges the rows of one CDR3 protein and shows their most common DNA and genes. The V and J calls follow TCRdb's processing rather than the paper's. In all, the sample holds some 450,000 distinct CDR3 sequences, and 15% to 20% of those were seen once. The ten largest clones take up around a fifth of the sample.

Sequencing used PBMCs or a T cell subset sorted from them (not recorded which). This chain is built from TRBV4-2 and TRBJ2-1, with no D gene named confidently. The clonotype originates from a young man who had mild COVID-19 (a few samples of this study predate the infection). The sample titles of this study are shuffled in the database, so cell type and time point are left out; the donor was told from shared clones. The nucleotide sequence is TGTGCCAGCAGCCAAGATCCCAATGAGCAGTTCTTC. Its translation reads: CASSQDPNEQFF.